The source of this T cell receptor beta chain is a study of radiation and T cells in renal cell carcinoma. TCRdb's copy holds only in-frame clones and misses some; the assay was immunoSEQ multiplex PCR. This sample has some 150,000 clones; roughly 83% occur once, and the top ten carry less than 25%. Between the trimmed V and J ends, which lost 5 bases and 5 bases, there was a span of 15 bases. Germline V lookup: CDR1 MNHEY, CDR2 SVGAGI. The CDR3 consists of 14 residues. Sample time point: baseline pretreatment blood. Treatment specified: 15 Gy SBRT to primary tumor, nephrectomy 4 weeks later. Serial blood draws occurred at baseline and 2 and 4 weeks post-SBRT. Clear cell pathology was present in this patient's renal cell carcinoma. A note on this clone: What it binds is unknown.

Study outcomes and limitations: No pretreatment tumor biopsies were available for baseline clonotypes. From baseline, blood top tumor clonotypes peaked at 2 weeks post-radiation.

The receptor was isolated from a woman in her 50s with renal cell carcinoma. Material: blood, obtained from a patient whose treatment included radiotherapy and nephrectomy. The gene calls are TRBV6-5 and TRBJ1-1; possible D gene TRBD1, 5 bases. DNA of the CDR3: TGTGCCAGCAGTAAAACCGGGAGGGGTACTGAAGCTTTCTTT. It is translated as CASSKTGRGTEAFF.